The clone carrying this T cell receptor (beta chain) was counted at least ten times. What it binds is unknown. The sample originates from a study of T-cell reconstitution after alpha-beta-depleted transplantation in children. Whole-study results and caveats: Newly produced T cells mostly provided counts and TCRbeta diversity after one year, as hyperexpanded clones declined. Where alpha-beta T cells came from about two months after transplant was reportedly several hundred expanded graft clones. From surviving recipient T cells and thymic progenitors came the high day-60 TCRbeta diversity observed in some patients.

Unique molecular identifiers were used in preparing the TCRbeta library. TCRdb analysed the PCR reads with MiXCR anew, one entry per CDR3 protein. The table has more than 85,000 distinct CDR3 sequences, 4.5% to 7.5% seen once; the top ten hold 6.1%. V lost 5 bases and J 6 bases, leaving 9 bases between the germline ends. CDR1 SGHRS and CDR2 YFSETQ come from the germline V gene. This CDR3 has 11 residues. This rearrangement joins TRBV5-1 to TRBJ2-7; unclear D gene. The clonotype comes from a female patient between 2 and 15 years old who had a stem cell transplant for Fanconi anemia, so the T cells may come from the graft donor. Sequencing used PBMCs, mostly from graft donor cells, obtained 60 days after TCRalphabeta/CD19-depleted stem cell transplant. The CDR3 protein is CASSSPGEQYF. CDR3 DNA: TGCGCCAGCAGTTCTCCGGGCGAGCAGTACTTC.